The 8 T cell receptor beta chains reported below all come from one sample, sequenced in a study of blood T cell repertoires in COVID-19. Method: immunoSEQ multiplex PCR; TCRdb's copy keeps in-frame clones and lacks some. Found here are approximately 300,000 clones, about 89% of them singletons; the top ten hold around 0.84%. Sequenced: peripheral blood. The receptors originated from a man aged 25 to 40 with acute or convalescent COVID-19.

V usage is TRBV9 and J usage is TRBJ1-5; D is unclear. Between the trimmed V and J ends, which lost 4 bases and 4 bases, there was a span of 15 bases. This CDR3 contains 15 residues. CDR1 and CDR2 (germline): SGDLS, YYNGEE. CDR3 in DNA: TGTGCCAGCAGCCCATCCGCGGGTCTAAATCAGCCCCAGCATTTT. Translation gives CASSPSAGLNQPQHF.

J is TRBJ1-5 and V is TRBV28, with D unresolved. The CDR3 runs to 13 residues. From germline, CDR1 is MDHEN and CDR2 SYDVKM. Between the trimmed V and J ends, which lost 2 bases and 6 bases, there was a span of 8 bases. The chain's CDR3 is CASSLGGSQPQHF. The CDR3 DNA is TGTGCCAGCAGTTTAGGAGGGAGTCAGCCCCAGCATTTT.

V and J are TRBV2 and TRBJ2-7; the D gene is possibly TRBD2 (5 bases). This CDR3 region has 12 residues. Trimming cost V 6 bases and J 7 bases, with 13 bases left between them. Germline V lookup: CDR1 SNHLY, CDR2 FYNNEI. DNA for the CDR3: TGTGCCAGCAGCTTCACTAGGGAAGAGCAGTACTTC. Translation gives CASSFTREEQYF.

V usage is TRBV19 and J usage is TRBJ1-1; TRBD1 is a possible D gene (6 bases). V was pared by 1 base and J by 4 bases, with 22 bases between. Germline V lookup: CDR1 LNHDA, CDR2 SQIVND (reference sequence). The length of the CDR3 is 18 residues. The CDR3 loop is CASSIGDGGRSPPTEAFF. CDR3 in DNA: TGTGCCAGTAGTATAGGGGACGGGGGGCGCAGCCCCCCCACTGAAGCTTTCTTT.

The chain employs TRBV5-4 and TRBJ2-5; 8 nucleotides line up with TRBD2. Germline V gives CDR1 SGHNT, CDR2 YYREEE (reference sequence). This CDR3 spans 17 amino acids. V lost 0 bases, J lost 0 bases, and 7 bases stayed unmatched. The CDR3 nucleotides are TGTGCCAGCAGCTTGGACGGCGGGGGGTCGTACCAAGAGACCCAGTACTTC. This gives the protein CASSLDGGGSYQETQYF. The full variable domain, rest sourced from reference TRBV5-4 and TRBJ2-5, is ETGVTQSPTHLIKTRGQQVTLRCSSQSGHNTVSWYQQALGQGPQFIFQYYREEENGRGNFPPRFSGLQFPNYSSELNVNALELDDSALYLCASSLDGGGSYQETQYFGPGTRLLVL.

In its sample, this clone was seen once. The chain is built from TRBV9 and TRBJ1-2; 7 nucleotides line up with TRBD1. CDR3 length: 13 amino acids. The junction had 3 bases not matched to a gene; V was cut back by 3 bases and J by 4 bases. In germline, CDR1 is SGDLS, CDR2 YYNGEE. The CDR3 sequence is CASSDDRAYGYTF. DNA for the CDR3: TGTGCCAGCAGCGACGACAGGGCCTATGGCTACACCTTC.

The V call is TRBV30, the J call TRBJ1-1; the D gene is possibly TRBD1 (6 bases). The V gene's germline CDR1 is GTSNPN and CDR2 SVGIG (reference sequence). The CDR3 runs to 16 residues. V lost 2 bases, J lost 6 bases, and 22 bases lay in between. The CDR3 nucleotides read TGTGCCTGGAGTCCACGTACATGGGGGGGCATATCTGAAGCTTTCTTT. The encoded protein is CAWSPRTWGGISEAFF. The variable domain in full, completed from reference TRBV30 and TRBJ1-1, reads SQTIHQWPATLVQPVGSPLSLECTVEGTSNPNLYWYRQAAGRGLQLLFYSVGIGQISSEVPQNLSASRPQDRQFILSSKKLLLSDSGFYLCAWSPRTWGGISEAFFGQGTRLTVV.

The J gene is TRBJ1-5, the V gene TRBV5-4; maybe TRBD1 (5 bases). V was pared by 1 base and J by 3 bases, with 8 bases between. This CDR3 region has 14 residues. Germline-derived CDR1 and CDR2 are SGHNT and YYREEE (reference sequence). CDR3 protein: CASSLQGVNQPQHF. Written as DNA, the CDR3 is TGTGCCAGCAGCTTGCAAGGGGTCAATCAGCCCCAGCATTTT.